Each of the 25 T cell receptor beta chains below was sequenced from the same sample in a study of shared T cell receptors in the human thymus listed by TCRdb under 2021. Libraries were built with the immunoSEQ multiplex PCR assay. TCRdb re-hosts the immuneACCESS table, in-frame sequences only. Its copies lack some clones; in the studies checked, an unresolved V gene accounts for under half of them, and the cause for the rest is not known. The sample data list about 660,000 clones, and around 87% of these were observed just once. Together, the top ten hold roughly 0.0094% of the sample. These records were also assigned to another study, of human thymus T cells.

Sequenced sample: thymocytes. These receptor sequences come from a boy under three years old with a congenital heart defect. Donor details come from another sample of the same person, matched by shared clones.

V usage is TRBV4-3 and J usage is TRBJ2-1; 8 bases agree with TRBD1. After removal of 3 bases from V and 1 base from J, the junction contained 5 bases not matched to a gene. The CDR3 is 16 amino acids. Germline V gene sequence: CDR1 LGHNA, CDR2 YSLEER. The CDR3 loop reads CASSHRDRGSYNEQFF. The CDR3 coding sequence is TGCGCCAGCAGCCACCGCGACAGGGGTTCCTACAATGAGCAGTTCTTC.

As concerns this clone: The CDR3 end shows no conserved phenylalanine or tryptophan, and so a read error is likely. The limits of the CDR3 on the DNA are not certain, so only TCRdb's listed CDR3 is given. The chain couples TRBV20-1 to TRBJ1-1. Germline V gene data show CDR1 as DFQATT and CDR2 as SNEGSKA (reference sequence). The CDR3 length equals 11 residues, ends included. This chain's CDR3 is CSASLSEGKRY.

The gene calls are TRBV2 and TRBJ2-3, with a possible D match to TRBD2 (6 bases). From germline, CDR1 is SNHLY and CDR2 FYNNEI. The CDR3 is made up of 12 amino acids. V gave up 7 bases and J gave up 4 bases, with 9 bases separating them. The CDR3 spells CASNGGPDTQYF. CDR3 coding DNA: TGTGCCAGCAACGGGGGTCCAGATACGCAGTATTTT.

CDR3 sequence (DNA): TGTGCCAGCAGCTACGACAGCTACAATCAGCCCCAGCATTTT. Amino acid sequence: CASSYDSYNQPQHF. J is TRBJ1-5 and V is TRBV5-5, with a tentative D call TRBD1 (5 bases). V was trimmed by 3 bases and J by 3 bases, leaving 10 bases between them. Germline CDR1 and CDR2: SGHKS and YYEKEE (reference sequence). The CDR3 spans 14 residues.

This sequence joins TRBV7-2 and TRBJ2-5; the match to TRBD2 covers 7 bases. The V gene end was trimmed by 1 base and the J gene end by 3 bases; junction bases not matched to a gene: 5. There are 15 residues in the CDR3. CDR1 and CDR2 from the germline V gene are SGHTA and FQGNSA. For the CDR3, the DNA is TGTGCCAGCAGCTTAGTAGCCCGGGGGGAAGAGACCCAGTACTTC. Translated, it gives CASSLVARGEETQYF.

The sample holds a few counts of this clone. V is TRBV4-3 and J is TRBJ2-2; 7 positions agree with TRBD2. The CDR3 has 17 residues. V lost 0 bases to trimming and J lost 3 bases; unmatched junction nucleotides: 7. The germline gives CDR1 LGHNA, CDR2 YSLEER. CDR3 sequence: CASSQEGGELYTGELFF. The CDR3 DNA reads TGCGCCAGCAGCCAAGAGGGAGGGGAGCTGTACACCGGGGAGCTGTTTTTT.

This clone came up once. The chain is built from TRBV28 and TRBJ2-5; 8 nucleotides align to TRBD1. The DNA end favors TRBJ2-7, so the J call may be wrong. This CDR3 spans 13 amino acids. Per germline, CDR1 MDHEN and CDR2 SYDVKM. DNA for the CDR3: TGTGCCAGTCGGACAGGGTGGGCCTACGAGCAGTACTTC. This gives the protein CASRTGWAYEQYF.

V gene TRBV7-2 combines with J gene TRBJ2-7, with TRBD1 as a possible D gene (6 bases). The CDR3 runs to 11 residues. Between the trimmed V and J ends, which lost 4 bases and 7 bases, there was a span of 8 bases. CDR1 is SGHTA and CDR2 is FQGNSA in the germline V gene. Written as DNA, the CDR3 is TGTGCCAGCAGCTACCAGGGGGAGCAGTACTTC. Protein product: CASSYQGEQYF.

This clone has just a few counts. DNA for the CDR3: TGTGCCAGCAGCGTAGAGTCTAGCGGGGGCCTAGATGAGCAGTTCTTC. As protein: CASSVESSGGLDEQFF. The J gene is TRBJ2-1, the V gene TRBV9; 10 nucleotides agree with TRBD2. CDR3 size: 16 residues. Per germline, CDR1 SGDLS and CDR2 YYNGEE. V was clipped by 0 bases and J by 8 bases; unmatched bases: 8.

The chain joins TRBV29-1 to TRBJ2-3; TRBD2 might be the D (5 bases). Germline CDR1 SQVTM, CDR2 ANQGSEA. The CDR3 consists of 17 residues. Deletions cut 6 bases from V and 0 bases from J, with 22 bases between. In nucleotides, the CDR3 is TGCAGCGTCCCCACAAGAAGAGCGGACCCTAGCACAGATACGCAGTATTTT. Translation gives CSVPTRRADPSTDTQYF.

The chain employs TRBV9 and TRBJ2-5; TRBD2 aligns across 10 bases. The CDR3 runs 17 residues. The V segment lost 3 bases and the J segment 1 base; nucleotides outside the gene matches: 9. Germline V gives CDR1 SGDLS, CDR2 YYNGEE. The CDR3: CASSETSGSRIQETQYF. The CDR3 DNA reads as TGTGCCAGCAGCGAGACTAGCGGGTCCCGTATCCAAGAGACCCAGTACTTC.

This chain links TRBV7-2 with TRBJ2-5; TRBD1 matches 7 bases. CDR1 and CDR2 from the germline V gene are SGHTA and FQGNSA. There are 14 residues in the CDR3. J lost 5 bases, V lost 5 bases, and 8 bases had no gene match. Here the CDR3 reads CASSNRQGEETQYF. DNA of the CDR3: TGTGCCAGCAGCAACCGACAGGGCGAGGAGACCCAGTACTTC. Using reference TRBV7-2 and TRBJ2-5 for the parts outside the CDR3, the full variable domain is GAGVSQSPSNKVTEKGKDVELRCDPISGHTALYWYRQSLGQGLEFLIYFQGNSAPDKSGLPSDRFSAERTGGSVSTLTIQRTQQEDSAVYLCASSNRQGEETQYFGPGTRLLVL.

This sequence joins TRBV20-1 and TRBJ2-7; D call uncertain. Trimming took 3 bases from V and 3 from J, leaving 3 bases between them. Germline V gene lookup returns CDR1 DFQATT and CDR2 SNEGSKA (reference sequence). The CDR3 has 10 residues. As DNA, the CDR3 is TGCAGTGCTAGTCACTACGAGCAGTACTTC. This sequence encodes CSASHYEQYF.

V gene TRBV27 combines with J gene TRBJ1-2; D remains ambiguous. Germline V gene sequence: CDR1 MNHEY, CDR2 SMNVEV (reference sequence). The CDR3 runs to 14 residues. Trimming took off 6 bases at V and 2 bases at J, with 13 bases between the two ends. The CDR3 bases are TGTGCCAGCAGCCCAGCGACGGTGAACTATGGCTACACCTTC. Translating gives CASSPATVNYGYTF.

V and J are TRBV5-1 and TRBJ1-1; tentatively, D is TRBD1 (5 bases). Per the germline V gene, CDR1 is SGHRS and CDR2 is YFSETQ. The CDR3 consists of 17 residues. Between the trimmed V and J ends, which lost 1 base and 4 bases, there was a span of 20 bases. In DNA, the CDR3 is TGCGCCAGCAGCTTGTTAATGCCAGGGAGGGTGAGCACTGAAGCTTTCTTT. Its protein product is CASSLLMPGRVSTEAFF.

The sample holds one count of this clone. This sequence joins TRBV5-6 and TRBJ1-2; 7 bases map to TRBD1. Germline V CDR1 and CDR2: SGHDT, YYEEEE. V dropped 3 bases and J dropped 4; count of bases not matched to a gene: 6. There are 14 residues in the CDR3. DNA of the CDR3: TGTGCCAGCAGCTACAGGGGACCCGTCTATGGCTACACCTTC. Translating it yields CASSYRGPVYGYTF. Variable domain in full (rest from reference TRBV5-6 and TRBJ1-2): DAGVTQSPTHLIKTRGQQVTLRCSPKSGHDTVSWYQQALGQGPQFIFQYYEEEERQRGNFPDRFSGHQFPNYSSELNVNALLLGDSALYLCASSYRGPVYGYTFGSGTRLTVV.

The J gene is TRBJ2-3, the V gene TRBV25-1; unclear D gene. Germline V lookup: CDR1 MGHDK, CDR2 SYGVNS. The germline V and J ends were trimmed by 5 bases and 0 bases, with 15 bases remaining between them. The CDR3 contains 16 residues. This chain's CDR3 is CASSRVGHPSTDTQYF. The CDR3 region has the DNA TGTGCCAGCAGTCGGGTGGGTCACCCTAGCACAGATACGCAGTATTTT. The whole variable domain, remainder taken from reference TRBV25-1 and TRBJ2-3, is EADIYQTPRYLVIGTGKKITLECSQTMGHDKMYWYQQDPGMELHLIHYSYGVNSTEKGDLSSESTVSRIRTEHFPLTLESARPSHTSQYLCASSRVGHPSTDTQYFGPGTRLTVL.

This rearrangement joins TRBV28 to TRBJ1-5; D perhaps matches TRBD1 (5 bases). The CDR3 contains 16 residues. Trimming pared 2 bases from V and 4 bases from J, leaving 15 bases between. Germline V lookup: CDR1 MDHEN, CDR2 SYDVKM. The CDR3 loop reads CASSLVRLGGNQPQHF. The CDR3 region has the DNA TGTGCCAGCAGTTTAGTCAGACTTGGGGGGAATCAGCCCCAGCATTTT.

The rearrangement links TRBV28 to TRBJ2-1, with 12 bases lining up with TRBD2. The V gene end was trimmed by 6 bases and the J gene end by 9 bases; junction bases not matched to a gene: 6. The CDR3 length is 14 residues. Germline V gives CDR1 MDHEN, CDR2 SYDVKM. The CDR3 DNA reads as TGTGCCAGCAGGGCTAGCGGGGGGGCGTGTGAGCAGTTCTTC. It encodes CASRASGGACEQFF.

The chain joins TRBV5-6 to TRBJ2-2, with 10 bases that match TRBD2. Germline loops: CDR1 SGHDT, CDR2 YYEEEE. With V trimmed by 0 bases and J by 6 bases, 11 bases remained unmatched. The CDR3 loop spans 18 amino acids. This chain's CDR3 is CASSLGPSSGSRAGELFF. CDR3 nucleotides: TGTGCCAGCAGCTTGGGACCATCTAGCGGGAGTCGGGCCGGGGAGCTGTTTTTT.

CDR3 nucleotides: TGCGCCAGCAGCCGATATCTTGTGAGCTCCTACGAGCAGTACTTC. Protein product: CASSRYLVSSYEQYF. This chain joins TRBV4-3 and TRBJ2-7; D uncertain. This CDR3 has 15 amino acids. V lost 4 bases and J 0 bases, leaving 13 bases between the germline ends. The germline V gene encodes CDR1 LGHNA and CDR2 YSLEER.

The chain carries TRBV4-3 and TRBJ2-5, with 10 bases aligning to TRBD2. The closer fit of TRBJ2-7 to the DNA end suggests the J call may be wrong. This CDR3 region has 18 residues. The germline CDR1 and CDR2 sequences are LGHNA and YSLEER. CDR3 DNA: TGCGCCAGCAGCCAAGATGGGCTAGCGGGAGCGTCGCGCGACGAGCAGTACTTC. Its translation is CASSQDGLAGASRDEQYF.

The V gene is TRBV28, the J gene TRBJ2-1; TRBD1 matches 11 bases. J was trimmed by 7 bases and V by 6 bases; bases with no gene match: 11. Germline CDR1 is MDHEN and CDR2 is SYDVKM. The CDR3 spans 16 residues. CDR3 coding DNA: TGTGCCAGCAGCCCCCCCGGGACAGGGGGGCTTAATGAGCAGTTCTTC. Its protein product is CASSPPGTGGLNEQFF.

The rearrangement links TRBV6-1 to TRBJ1-1; tentatively, D is TRBD1 (6 bases). Germline V gene sequence: CDR1 MNHNS, CDR2 SASEGT. CDR3 length equals 15 residues. V lost 2 bases and J lost 5, with 15 bases in between. For the CDR3, the DNA is TGTGCCAGCAGTGAACGGAGGGGGGGAAAAACTGAAGCTTTCTTT. This gives the protein CASSERRGGKTEAFF.

Points on this clone: Other DNA sequences of this sample code for an identical CDR3. The V and J genes are TRBV5-1 and TRBJ2-7, with TRBD2 matching 7 bases. This CDR3 has 18 amino acids. Germline V CDR1 and CDR2: SGHRS, YFSETQ. V gave up 5 bases and J gave up 3 bases; unmatched junction bases: 20. The CDR3 reads CASSNIQRLAGENYEQYF. Here the CDR3 DNA reads TGCGCCAGCAGTAATATCCAGAGACTGGCGGGGGAGAACTACGAGCAGTACTTC. Combining the CDR3 with reference TRBV5-1 and TRBJ2-7 gives the whole variable domain KAGVTQTPRYLIKTRGQQVTLSCSPISGHRSVSWYQQTPGQGLQFLFEYFSETQRNKGNFPGRFSGRQFSNSRSEMNVSTLELGDSALYLCASSNIQRLAGENYEQYFGPGTRLTVT.